The 13 T cell receptor beta chains given below trace back to one sample, sequenced in a study of T cell changes during pregnancy in multiple sclerosis. Some clones are missing from TCRdb's copy, which holds only in-frame ones; the method was immunoSEQ multiplex PCR. The sample has 55,000 to 70,000 clones; 90% are singletons. The material was peripheral blood, obtained in the first trimester of pregnancy. Receptor source: a female donor in good health, enrolled as a control in a pregnancy study.

V is TRBV7-2 and J is TRBJ2-7, with a possible D match to TRBD2 (5 bases). This CDR3 comprises 16 residues. Per the germline V gene, CDR1 is SGHTA and CDR2 is FQGNSA. Trimming left V 1 base short and J 0 bases short, with 13 bases between. The CDR3 region has the DNA TGTGCCAGCAGCTTAGAGCGGATGGGGTCCTCCTACGAGCAGTACTTC. This sequence encodes CASSLERMGSSYEQYF.

Here the CDR3 reads CASSLEVGAEAFF. CDR3 bases: TGTGCCAGCAGCTTAGAAGTCGGAGCTGAAGCTTTCTTT. This sequence joins TRBV11-2 and TRBJ1-1, with no clear D. Germline CDR1 SGHAT, CDR2 FQNNGV. The V gene lost 0 bases and the J gene lost 6 bases, with 8 bases spanning the gap. The CDR3 is 13 residues long.

This chain links TRBV2 with TRBJ2-7, with TRBD2 as a possible D gene (6 bases). V gave up 1 base and J gave up 6 bases, with 10 bases separating them. Germline V gene data show CDR1 as SNHLY and CDR2 as FYNNEI. CDR3 length: 13 residues. CDR3 nucleotide sequence: TGTGCCAGCAGTGAAGTACTAGCTGTCGAGCAGTACTTC. Protein: CASSEVLAVEQYF.

The rearrangement links TRBV18 to TRBJ2-5, with 7 positions matching TRBD1. Germline CDR1 reads KGHSH; CDR2 reads LQKENI. This CDR3 has 14 amino acids. Trimming removed 4 bases from V and 5 bases from J; junction bases left unmatched: 7. CDR3 sequence: CASSLKTGLETQYF. For the CDR3, the DNA is TGTGCCAGCTCACTTAAGACAGGGCTGGAGACCCAGTACTTC.

The chain couples TRBV19 to TRBJ2-7; 11 bases are a match to TRBD2. The ends lost 4 bases at V and 6 bases at J; junction bases unmatched: 8. Germline CDR1 reads LNHDA; CDR2 reads SQIVND (reference sequence). This CDR3 has 15 residues. CDR3 DNA: TGTGCCAGTAGTACTACTAGCGGGAGTGGGGGCGAGCAGTACTTC. Translation: CASSTTSGSGGEQYF.

The rearrangement joins TRBV6-5 to TRBJ1-2; 11 bases fit TRBD1. Germline trimming cut 4 bases from V and 5 bases from J; bases unmatched to any gene: 6. The CDR3 runs to 15 residues. Per germline, CDR1 MNHEY and CDR2 SVGAGI. The CDR3 sequence: CASSFRDRGGYGYTF. CDR3 in DNA: TGTGCCAGCAGTTTCCGGGACAGGGGGGGATATGGCTACACCTTC.

CDR3 sequence reads: CASSLTWQGSDTQYF. In DNA, the CDR3 is TGTGCCAGCAGCTTAACATGGCAGGGTAGCGATACGCAGTATTTT. This chain uses TRBV7-6 with TRBJ2-3; D possibly corresponds to TRBD1 (5 bases). There are 15 residues in the CDR3. The V end lost 2 bases, the J end lost 6 bases, and 15 bases lay between the germline ends. Germline CDR1 SGHVS, CDR2 FNYEAQ. The whole variable domain, filled in from reference TRBV7-6 and TRBJ2-3, reads GAGVSQSPRYKVTKRGQDVALRCDPISGHVSLYWYRQALGQGPEFLTYFNYEAQQDKSGLPNDRFSAERPEGSISTLTIQRTEQRDSAMYRCASSLTWQGSDTQYFGPGTRLTVL.

The rearrangement links TRBV5-1 to TRBJ2-7, with 7 nucleotides matching TRBD2. Germline CDR1 and CDR2: SGHRS and YFSETQ. V shed 4 bases, J shed 4 bases, and the junction held 11 bases outside the gene matches. The CDR3 consists of 15 residues. The CDR3 here is CASSKIQRGAYEQYF. In nucleotides, the CDR3 is TGCGCCAGCAGCAAGATACAGCGGGGCGCATACGAGCAGTACTTC.

This clone was seen only a few times. In DNA form, the CDR3 reads TGCAGCGCCGCGACTGTGAACACTGAAGCTTTCTTT. Encoded protein: CSAATVNTEAFF. The gene calls are TRBV29-1 and TRBJ1-1, with no clear D. Germline values: CDR1 SQVTM, CDR2 ANQGSEA. This CDR3 region has 12 residues. Trimming took 7 bases from V and 0 from J, leaving 9 bases between them.

V and J are TRBV2 and TRBJ1-1; possible D gene TRBD1, 6 bases. The CDR3 has 14 amino acids. CDR1 SNHLY and CDR2 FYNNEI come from the germline V gene. V lost 0 bases, J lost 12 bases, and 17 bases lay in between. The chain's CDR3 is CASSEALGGQTTFF. The CDR3 DNA reads as TGTGCCAGCAGTGAAGCCCTCGGGGGGCAAACGACTTTCTTT.

This clone was seen more than once but under ten times. The rearrangement links TRBV6-5 to TRBJ2-7; TRBD1 agrees at 8 bases. The ends lost 6 bases at V and 1 base at J; junction bases unmatched: 5. Germline V lookup: CDR1 MNHEY, CDR2 SVGAGI. This CDR3 comprises 14 residues. CDR3 bases: TGTGCCAGCAGAACCCGGGACAGGTCCTACGAGCAGTACTTC. Protein product: CASRTRDRSYEQYF.

About this clone: An end of the junction differs from the germline gene, which may be a read error. V usage is TRBV7-3 and J usage is TRBJ2-1; 11 bases fit TRBD2. CDR1 is SGHTA, CDR2 FQGTGA, per germline. This CDR3 comprises 16 residues. The CDR3 sequence: CASSLSTSGGTPAWVF. CDR3 in DNA: TGTGCCAGCAGCTTATCAACTAGCGGGGGCACACCTGCTTGGGTCTTC.

This rearrangement joins TRBV28 to TRBJ2-7; tentative D call: TRBD2 (6 bases). Germline CDR1 is MDHEN and CDR2 is SYDVKM. Trimming pared 4 bases from V and 5 bases from J, leaving 18 bases between. This CDR3 has 15 residues. CDR3 bases: TGTGCCAGCAGTTCGGGGGACTTCGTTTCGGACGAGCAGTACTTC. It codes for CASSSGDFVSDEQYF.